Detailed here is one TCR beta chain. This CDR3 contains 13 residues. V lost 5 bases and J lost 0, with 7 bases in between. A J-beta primer mix and a sample-barcoded 5' primer were used in a second PCR of about 6 to 12 cycles. TCRdb re-analysed the 5' RACE reads in MiXCR, keeping a single row per CDR3 protein. The sample shows roughly 1.9 million distinct CDR3 sequences, around 42% of them seen only once. The data derive from a study of blood T cells in healthy people across ages. Sequencing was carried out using blood. The clonotype was recovered from a human donor in good health. The chain joins TRBV12-3 or TRBV12-4 to TRBJ1-2; D not resolved. CDR3 DNA sequence: TGTGCCAGCAGTGCGCAAGCTAACTATGGCTACACCTTC. Translation gives CASSAQANYGYTF.